The 6 T cell receptor beta chains reported below all come from one sample, sequenced in a study of blood T cell repertoires in COVID-19. Clones were read by immunoSEQ multiplex PCR, and TCRdb kept only the in-frame ones, dropping some. The data contain more than 250,000 clones, around 89% of them singletons. The sequenced sample consisted of PBMCs or T cells enriched from blood (not recorded which). The receptor set was obtained from a woman aged 40 to 49 with acute COVID-19.

The genes are TRBV6-5 and TRBJ1-5, with D unclear. Trimming took 6 bases from V and 6 from J, leaving 18 bases between them. CDR3 length equals 15 residues. Germline loops: CDR1 MNHEY, CDR2 SVGAGI. The CDR3 region is CASSPQAGEGQPQHF. The CDR3 DNA sequence: TGTGCCAGCAGCCCCCAGGCGGGAGAGGGTCAGCCCCAGCATTTT.

In its sample, this clone was seen once. The chain couples TRBV21-1 to TRBJ1-3. TRBV21-1 represents a pseudogene. This CDR3 is 15 amino acids long. CDR3: CASSKGASSGNTIYF. The CDR3 coding sequence is TGTGCCAGCAGCAAAGGTGCGAGCTCTGGAAACACCATATATTTT.

The CDR3 region is CAGQTDRAANIQYF. The DNA of the CDR3 is TGTGCCGGCCAAACGGACAGGGCGGCGAACATTCAGTACTTC. J is TRBJ2-4 and V is TRBV6-5; TRBD1 matches at 8 bases. Germline V gene data show CDR1 as MNHEY and CDR2 as SVGAGI. V lost 11 bases, J lost 7 bases, and 13 bases stayed unmatched. This CDR3 contains 14 residues.

This clone was observed many times. The chain employs TRBV6-5 and TRBJ2-1; 10 bases match TRBD2. The CDR3 is 15 residues long. Unmatched junction bases numbered 4, after V lost 6 bases and J lost 2 bases. The V gene's germline CDR1 is MNHEY and CDR2 SVGAGI. The CDR3 nucleotides read TGTGCCAGCAGAGCTCTAGCGGGAGCCTACAATGAGCAGTTCTTC. This gives the protein CASRALAGAYNEQFF.

The chain links TRBV5-6 to TRBJ1-1; tentatively, D is TRBD1 (6 bases). The CDR3 length is 13 residues. Looked up from germline, CDR1 is SGHDT and CDR2 is YYEEEE. V was cut by 4 bases and J by 5 bases, with 12 bases left in between. The DNA of the CDR3 is TGTGCCAGCAGCGGAACCCAGGGGACTGAAGCTTTCTTT. Protein product: CASSGTQGTEAFF.

This chain connects TRBV19 to TRBJ1-3; TRBD1 might be the D (6 bases). Germline V gene lookup returns CDR1 LNHDA and CDR2 SQIVND (reference sequence). V lost 7 bases and J 4 bases, leaving 14 bases between the germline ends. The CDR3 totals 14 residues. The CDR3, as DNA: TGTGCCAGTAACCCGACAGGAGGAGGAAACACCATATATTTT. Its translation is CASNPTGGGNTIYF.